This T cell receptor beta chain originates from a study of blood T cells in healthy people across ages. The authors ran a second PCR of about 7 to 12 cycles using a sample-barcoded 5' primer and a J-beta primer mix. Via MiXCR, TCRdb re-called the 5' RACE reads, giving one row per CDR3 protein. The table includes about 1.1 million distinct CDR3 sequences, around two fifths detected once. In its sample, this clonotype was seen a few times. Germline V gene sequence: CDR1 MNHEY, CDR2 SMNVEV (reference sequence). The CDR3 runs to 17 residues. V was shortened by 3 bases and J by 1 base, with 19 bases between the two germline ends.

This chain connects TRBV27 to TRBJ2-7; a possible D gene is TRBD1 (6 bases). The receptor comes from a man aged 18 to 29 in good health. Material: blood. This CDR3 reads CASSLNHRVGSSYEQYF. Written as DNA, the CDR3 is TGTGCCAGCAGTTTGAATCACAGGGTGGGGTCGTCCTACGAGCAGTACTTC.